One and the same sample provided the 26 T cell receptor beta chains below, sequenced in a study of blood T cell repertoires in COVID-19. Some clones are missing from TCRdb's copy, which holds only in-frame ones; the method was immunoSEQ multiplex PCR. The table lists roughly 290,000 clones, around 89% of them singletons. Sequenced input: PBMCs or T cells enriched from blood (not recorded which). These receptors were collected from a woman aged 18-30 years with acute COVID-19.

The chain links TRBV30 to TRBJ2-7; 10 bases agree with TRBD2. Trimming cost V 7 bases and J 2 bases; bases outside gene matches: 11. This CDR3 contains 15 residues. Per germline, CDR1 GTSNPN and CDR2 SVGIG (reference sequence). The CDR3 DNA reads TGTGCCTCCTGGACTAGCGGACTCCATCCCTACGAGCAGTACTTC. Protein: CASWTSGLHPYEQYF.

The DNA for the CDR3 is TGTGCCAGCAGTTCCCCCCCGGGAGGGCAGAGAGAGCAGTTCTTC. Protein sequence: CASSSPPGGQREQFF. V gene TRBV6-2 or TRBV6-3 combines with J gene TRBJ2-1, with 8 bases aligning to TRBD2. CDR3 length equals 15 residues. Germline assignment: CDR1 MNHEY and CDR2 SVGEGT. V shed 4 bases and J 10 bases; nucleotides not matched to a gene: 12.

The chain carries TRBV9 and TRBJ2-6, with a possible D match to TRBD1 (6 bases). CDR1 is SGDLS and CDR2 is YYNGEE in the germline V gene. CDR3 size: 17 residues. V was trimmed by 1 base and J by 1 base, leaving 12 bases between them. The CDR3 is CASSVRQGQSGANVLTF. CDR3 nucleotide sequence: TGTGCCAGCAGCGTAAGGCAGGGGCAATCTGGGGCCAACGTCCTGACTTTC. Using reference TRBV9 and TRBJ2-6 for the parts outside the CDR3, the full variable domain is DSGVTQTPKHLITATGQRVTLRCSPRSGDLSVYWYQQSLDQGLQFLIQYYNGEERAKGNILERFSAQQFPDLHSELNLSSLELGDSALYFCASSVRQGQSGANVLTFGAGSRLTVL.

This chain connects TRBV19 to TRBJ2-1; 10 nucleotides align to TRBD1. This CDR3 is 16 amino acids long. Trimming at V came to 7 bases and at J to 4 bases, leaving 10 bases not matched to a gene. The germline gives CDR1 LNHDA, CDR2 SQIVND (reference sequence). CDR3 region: CASNPQDRGEYNEQFF. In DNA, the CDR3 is TGTGCCAGTAACCCGCAGGACAGGGGGGAATACAATGAGCAGTTCTTC.

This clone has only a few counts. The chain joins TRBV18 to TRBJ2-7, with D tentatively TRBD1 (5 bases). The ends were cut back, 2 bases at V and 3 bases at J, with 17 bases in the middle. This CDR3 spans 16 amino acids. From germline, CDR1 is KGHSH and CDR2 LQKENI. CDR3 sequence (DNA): TGTGCCAGCTCACCAACTACCAGGGTAGGGTTCTACGAGCAGTACTTC. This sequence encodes CASSPTTRVGFYEQYF.

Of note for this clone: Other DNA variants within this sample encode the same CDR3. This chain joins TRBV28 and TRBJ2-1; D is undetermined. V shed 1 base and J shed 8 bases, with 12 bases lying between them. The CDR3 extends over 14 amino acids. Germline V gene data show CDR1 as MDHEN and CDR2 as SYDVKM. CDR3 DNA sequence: TGTGCCAGCAGTTTATCTATTCTTGATCATGAGCAGTTCTTC. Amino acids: CASSLSILDHEQFF.

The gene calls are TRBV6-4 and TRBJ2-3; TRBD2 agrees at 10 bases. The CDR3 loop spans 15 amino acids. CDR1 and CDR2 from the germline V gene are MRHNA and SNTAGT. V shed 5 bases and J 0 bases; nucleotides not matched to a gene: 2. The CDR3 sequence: CASSPTSGSTDTQYF. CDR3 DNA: TGTGCCAGCAGTCCGACTAGCGGGAGCACAGATACGCAGTATTTT.

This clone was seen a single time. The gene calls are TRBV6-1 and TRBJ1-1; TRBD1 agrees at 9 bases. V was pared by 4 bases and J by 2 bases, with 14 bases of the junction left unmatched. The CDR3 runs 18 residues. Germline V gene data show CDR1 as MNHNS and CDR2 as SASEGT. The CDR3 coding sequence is TGTGCCAGCAGTGGTAAGGGGGGGACAGGGTTCGCAAACACTGAAGCTTTCTTT. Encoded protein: CASSGKGGTGFANTEAFF.

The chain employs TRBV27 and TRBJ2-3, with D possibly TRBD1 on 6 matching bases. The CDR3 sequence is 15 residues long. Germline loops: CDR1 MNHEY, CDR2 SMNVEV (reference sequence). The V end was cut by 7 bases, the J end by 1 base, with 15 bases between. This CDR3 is CASTYRDGGTDTQYF. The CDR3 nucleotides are TGTGCCAGCACCTACAGGGACGGGGGCACAGATACGCAGTATTTT.

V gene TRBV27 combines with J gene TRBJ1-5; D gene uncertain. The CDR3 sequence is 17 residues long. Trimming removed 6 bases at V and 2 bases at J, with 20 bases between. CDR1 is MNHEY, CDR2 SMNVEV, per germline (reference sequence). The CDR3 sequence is CASSRSRVRRGNQPQHF. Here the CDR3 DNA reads TGTGCCAGCAGCAGGTCGAGGGTAAGGAGGGGCAATCAGCCCCAGCATTTT.

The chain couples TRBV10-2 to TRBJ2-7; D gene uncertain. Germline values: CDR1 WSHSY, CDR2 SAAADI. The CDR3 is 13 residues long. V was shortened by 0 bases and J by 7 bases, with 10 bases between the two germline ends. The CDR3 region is CASSESKAREQYF. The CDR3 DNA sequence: TGCGCCAGCAGTGAGTCGAAGGCCAGGGAGCAGTACTTC.

CDR3: CASSLIATSGTDTQYF. DNA of the CDR3: TGCGCCAGCAGCCTCATCGCAACTAGCGGCACAGATACGCAGTATTTT. The chain recombines TRBV4-3 with TRBJ2-3; 7 bases are shared with TRBD2. The germline gives CDR1 LGHNA, CDR2 YSLEER. The CDR3 contains 16 residues. V was pared by 4 bases and J by 1 base, with 8 bases of the junction left unmatched.

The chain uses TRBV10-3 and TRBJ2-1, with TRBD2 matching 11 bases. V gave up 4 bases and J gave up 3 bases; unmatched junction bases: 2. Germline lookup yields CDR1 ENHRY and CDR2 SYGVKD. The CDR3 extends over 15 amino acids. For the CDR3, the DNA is TGTGCCATCAGTGCCGGGACTAGCGGCTACAATGAGCAGTTCTTC. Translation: CAISAGTSGYNEQFF.

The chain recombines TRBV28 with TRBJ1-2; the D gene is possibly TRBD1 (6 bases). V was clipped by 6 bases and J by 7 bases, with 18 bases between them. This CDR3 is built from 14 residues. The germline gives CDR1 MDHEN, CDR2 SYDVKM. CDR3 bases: TGTGCCAGCAGAAGAGGGGGAGGGGGTTCTGGCTACACCTTC. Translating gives CASRRGGGGSGYTF.

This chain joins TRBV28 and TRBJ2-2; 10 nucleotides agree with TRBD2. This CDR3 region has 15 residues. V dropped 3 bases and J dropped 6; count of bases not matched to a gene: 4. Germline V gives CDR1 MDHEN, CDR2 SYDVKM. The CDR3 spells CASSLFLAGAGELFF. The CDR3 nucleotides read TGTGCCAGCAGTTTGTTCCTAGCGGGAGCCGGGGAGCTGTTTTTT.

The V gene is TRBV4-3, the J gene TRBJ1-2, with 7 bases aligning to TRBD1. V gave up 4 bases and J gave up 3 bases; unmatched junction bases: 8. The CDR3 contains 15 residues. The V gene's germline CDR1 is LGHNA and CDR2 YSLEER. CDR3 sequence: CASSRGGTGDYGYTF. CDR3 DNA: TGCGCCAGCAGCCGAGGAGGAACAGGGGACTATGGCTACACCTTC.

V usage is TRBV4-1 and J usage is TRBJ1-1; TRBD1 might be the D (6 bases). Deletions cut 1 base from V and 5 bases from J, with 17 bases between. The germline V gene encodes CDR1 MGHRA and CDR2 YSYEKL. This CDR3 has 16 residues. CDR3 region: CASSQGFRGGRTEAFF. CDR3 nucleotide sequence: TGCGCCAGCAGCCAAGGCTTCAGGGGCGGGCGGACTGAAGCTTTCTTT.

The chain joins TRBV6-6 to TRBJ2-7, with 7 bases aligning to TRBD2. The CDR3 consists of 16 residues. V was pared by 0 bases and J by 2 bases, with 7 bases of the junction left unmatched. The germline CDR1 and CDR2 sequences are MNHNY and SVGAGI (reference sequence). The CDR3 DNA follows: TGTGCCAGCAGTTACTCGGGGGGGAGCGGGGCCTACGAGCAGTACTTC. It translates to CASSYSGGSGAYEQYF.

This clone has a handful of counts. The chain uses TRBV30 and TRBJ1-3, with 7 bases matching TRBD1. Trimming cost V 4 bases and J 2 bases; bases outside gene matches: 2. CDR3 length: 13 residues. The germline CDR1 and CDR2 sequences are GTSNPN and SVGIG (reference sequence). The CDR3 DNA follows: TGTGCCTGGACGACAGGGCCTGGAAACACCATATATTTT. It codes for CAWTTGPGNTIYF.

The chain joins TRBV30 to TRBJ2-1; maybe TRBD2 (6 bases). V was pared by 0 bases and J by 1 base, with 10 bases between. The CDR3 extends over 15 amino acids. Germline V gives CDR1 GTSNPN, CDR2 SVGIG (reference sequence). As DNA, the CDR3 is TGTGCCTGGAGTGTAAGAGGGAGGTCCTACAATGAGCAGTTCTTC. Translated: CAWSVRGRSYNEQFF.

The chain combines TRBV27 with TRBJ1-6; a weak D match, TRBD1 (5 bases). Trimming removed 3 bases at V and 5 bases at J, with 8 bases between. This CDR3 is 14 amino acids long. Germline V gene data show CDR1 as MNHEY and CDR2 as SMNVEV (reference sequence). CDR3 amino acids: CASSLSRDNSPLHF. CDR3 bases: TGTGCCAGCAGTTTGTCCAGGGATAATTCACCCCTCCACTTT.

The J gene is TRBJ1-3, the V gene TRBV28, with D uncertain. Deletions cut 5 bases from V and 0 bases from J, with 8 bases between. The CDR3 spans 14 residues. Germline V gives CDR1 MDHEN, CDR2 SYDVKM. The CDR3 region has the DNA TGTGCCAGCAGTCGCGGGCGCTCTGGAAACACCATATATTTT. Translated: CASSRGRSGNTIYF.

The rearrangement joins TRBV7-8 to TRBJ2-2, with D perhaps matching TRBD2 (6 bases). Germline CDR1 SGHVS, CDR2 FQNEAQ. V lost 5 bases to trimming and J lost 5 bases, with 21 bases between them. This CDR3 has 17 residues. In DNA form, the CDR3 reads TGTGCCAGCAGCGCCAGAACAGGACGGGCGGGAACCGGGGAGCTGTTTTTT. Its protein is CASSARTGRAGTGELFF.

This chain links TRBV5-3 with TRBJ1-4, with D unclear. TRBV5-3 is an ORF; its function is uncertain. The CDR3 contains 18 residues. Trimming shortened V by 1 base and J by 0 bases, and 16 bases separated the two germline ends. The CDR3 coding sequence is TGTGCCAGAAGCTTGAGGCCAGGACTATCTCCAACTAATGAAAAACTGTTTTTT. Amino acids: CARSLRPGLSPTNEKLFF.

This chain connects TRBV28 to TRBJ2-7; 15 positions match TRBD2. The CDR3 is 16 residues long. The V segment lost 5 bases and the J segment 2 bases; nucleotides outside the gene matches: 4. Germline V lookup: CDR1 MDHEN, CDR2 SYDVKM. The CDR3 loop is CASSPGLAGGTYEQYF. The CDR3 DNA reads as TGTGCCAGCAGTCCTGGACTAGCGGGAGGGACCTACGAGCAGTACTTC.

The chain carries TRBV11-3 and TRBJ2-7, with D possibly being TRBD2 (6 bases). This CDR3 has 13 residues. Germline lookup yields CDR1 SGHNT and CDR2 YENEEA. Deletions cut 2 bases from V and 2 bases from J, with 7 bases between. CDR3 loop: CASSLRETYEQYF. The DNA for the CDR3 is TGTGCCAGCAGCTTACGGGAGACCTACGAGCAGTACTTC. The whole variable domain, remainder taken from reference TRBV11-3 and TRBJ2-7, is EAGVVQSPRYKIIEKKQPVAFWCNPISGHNTLYWYLQNLGQGPELLIRYENEEAVDDSQLPKDRFSAERLKGVDSTLKIQPAELGDSAVYLCASSLRETYEQYFGPGTRLTVT.